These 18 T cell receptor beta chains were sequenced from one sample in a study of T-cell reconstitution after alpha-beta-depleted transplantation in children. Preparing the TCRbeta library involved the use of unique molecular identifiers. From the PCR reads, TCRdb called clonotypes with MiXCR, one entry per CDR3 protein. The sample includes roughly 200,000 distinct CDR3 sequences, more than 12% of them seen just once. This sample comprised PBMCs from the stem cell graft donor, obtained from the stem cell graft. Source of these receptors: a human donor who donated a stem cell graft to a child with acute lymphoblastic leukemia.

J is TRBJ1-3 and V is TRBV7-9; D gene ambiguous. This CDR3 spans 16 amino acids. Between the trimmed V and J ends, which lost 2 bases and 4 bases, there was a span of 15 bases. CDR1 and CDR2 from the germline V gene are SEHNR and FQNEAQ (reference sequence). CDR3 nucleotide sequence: TGTGCCAGCAGCTTACCGCCGCGGGTGGGCGGAAACACCATATATTTT. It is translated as CASSLPPRVGGNTIYF.

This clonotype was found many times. CDR3 residues: CASSLDRRGEQFF. CDR3 nucleotide sequence: TGTGCCAGCAGCTTGGACAGGCGGGGTGAGCAGTTCTTC. The V call is TRBV7-2, the J call TRBJ2-1, with D maybe TRBD1 (7 bases). The germline gives CDR1 SGHTA, CDR2 FQGNSA. V dropped 3 bases and J dropped 9 bases, with 12 bases sitting between them. CDR3 length equals 13 residues.

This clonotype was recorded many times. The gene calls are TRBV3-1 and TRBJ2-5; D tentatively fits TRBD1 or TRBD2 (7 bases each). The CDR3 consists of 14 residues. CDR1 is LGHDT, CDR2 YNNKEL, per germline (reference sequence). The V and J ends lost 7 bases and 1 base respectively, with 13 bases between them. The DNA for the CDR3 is TGTGCCAGCAACAGGGGAGGGGTCCAAGAGACCCAGTACTTC. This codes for CASNRGGVQETQYF.

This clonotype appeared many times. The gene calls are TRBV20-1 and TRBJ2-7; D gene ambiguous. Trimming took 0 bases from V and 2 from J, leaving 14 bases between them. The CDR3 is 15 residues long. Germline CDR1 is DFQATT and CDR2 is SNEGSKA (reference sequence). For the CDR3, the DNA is TGCAGTGCTAGAGATCCAACCGATTATACCTACGAGCAGTACTTC. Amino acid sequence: CSARDPTDYTYEQYF.

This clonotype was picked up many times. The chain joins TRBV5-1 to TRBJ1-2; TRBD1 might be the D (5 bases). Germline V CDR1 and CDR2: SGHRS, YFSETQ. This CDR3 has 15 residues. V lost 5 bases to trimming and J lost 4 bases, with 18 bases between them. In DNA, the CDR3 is TGCGCCAGCAGTTATACCACCGGGACGGTCTATGGCTACACCTTC. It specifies CASSYTTGTVYGYTF.

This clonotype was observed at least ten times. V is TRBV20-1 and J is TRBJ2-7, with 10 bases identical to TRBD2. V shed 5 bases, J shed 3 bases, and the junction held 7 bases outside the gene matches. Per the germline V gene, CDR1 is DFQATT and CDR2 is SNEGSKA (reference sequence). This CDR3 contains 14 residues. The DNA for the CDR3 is TGCAGTGCTCCTAGACTAGCGGGTAACTACGAGCAGTACTTC. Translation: CSAPRLAGNYEQYF.

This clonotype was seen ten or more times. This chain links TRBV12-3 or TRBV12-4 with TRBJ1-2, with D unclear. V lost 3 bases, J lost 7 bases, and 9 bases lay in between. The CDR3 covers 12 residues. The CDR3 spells CASSFGVRGYTF. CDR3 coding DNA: TGTGCCAGCAGTTTCGGGGTACGTGGCTACACCTTC.

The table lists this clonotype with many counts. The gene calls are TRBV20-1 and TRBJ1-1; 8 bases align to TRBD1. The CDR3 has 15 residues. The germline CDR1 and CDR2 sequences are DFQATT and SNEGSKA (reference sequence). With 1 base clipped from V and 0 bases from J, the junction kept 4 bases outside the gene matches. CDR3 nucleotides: TGCAGTGCTAGAGTCGGGACAGGCGTGAACACTGAAGCTTTCTTT. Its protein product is CSARVGTGVNTEAFF.

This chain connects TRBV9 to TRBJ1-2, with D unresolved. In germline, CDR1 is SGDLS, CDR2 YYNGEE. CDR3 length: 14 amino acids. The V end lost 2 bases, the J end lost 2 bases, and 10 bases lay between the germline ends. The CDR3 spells CASSVWTENYGYTF. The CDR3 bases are TGTGCCAGCAGCGTCTGGACGGAAAACTATGGCTACACCTTC.

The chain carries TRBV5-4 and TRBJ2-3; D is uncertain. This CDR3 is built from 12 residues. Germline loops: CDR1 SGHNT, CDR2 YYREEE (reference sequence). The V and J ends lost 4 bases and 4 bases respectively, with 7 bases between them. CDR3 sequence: CASSLRADTQYF. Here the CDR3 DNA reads TGTGCCAGCAGCCTTAGAGCAGATACGCAGTATTTT.

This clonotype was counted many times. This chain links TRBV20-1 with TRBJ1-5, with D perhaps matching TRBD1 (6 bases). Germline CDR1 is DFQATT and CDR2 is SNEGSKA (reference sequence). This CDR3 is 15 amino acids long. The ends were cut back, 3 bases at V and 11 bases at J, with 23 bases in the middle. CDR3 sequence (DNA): TGCAGTGCTAGGTACCAGGGGCTGGGGGCCCCCACCCAGCATTTT. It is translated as CSARYQGLGAPTQHF.

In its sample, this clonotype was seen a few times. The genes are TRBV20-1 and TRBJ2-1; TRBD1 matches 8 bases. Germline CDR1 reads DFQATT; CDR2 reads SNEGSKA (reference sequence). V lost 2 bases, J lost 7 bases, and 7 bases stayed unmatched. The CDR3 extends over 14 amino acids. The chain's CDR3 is CSARLRQGPNEQFF. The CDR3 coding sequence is TGCAGTGCTAGACTACGACAGGGGCCTAATGAGCAGTTCTTC.

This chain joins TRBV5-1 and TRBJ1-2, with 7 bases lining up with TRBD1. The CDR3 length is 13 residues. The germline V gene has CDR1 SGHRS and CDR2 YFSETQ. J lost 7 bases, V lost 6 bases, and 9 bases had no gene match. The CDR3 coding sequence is TGCGCCAGCACCCTTGGGACAGTTGCTGGCTACACCTTC. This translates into CASTLGTVAGYTF.

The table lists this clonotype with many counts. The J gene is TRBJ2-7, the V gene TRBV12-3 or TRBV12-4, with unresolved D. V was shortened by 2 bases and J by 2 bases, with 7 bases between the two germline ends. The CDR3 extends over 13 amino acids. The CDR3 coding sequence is TGTGCCAGCAGTTTACCCAGCCCCTACGAGCAGTACTTC. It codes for CASSLPSPYEQYF.

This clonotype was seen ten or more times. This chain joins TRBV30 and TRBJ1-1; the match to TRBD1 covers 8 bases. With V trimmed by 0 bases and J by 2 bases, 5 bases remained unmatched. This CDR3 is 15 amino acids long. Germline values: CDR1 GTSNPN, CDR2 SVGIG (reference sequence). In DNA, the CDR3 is TGTGCCTGGAGTGTTCTACAGGGGGTTAACACTGAAGCTTTCTTT. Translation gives CAWSVLQGVNTEAFF.

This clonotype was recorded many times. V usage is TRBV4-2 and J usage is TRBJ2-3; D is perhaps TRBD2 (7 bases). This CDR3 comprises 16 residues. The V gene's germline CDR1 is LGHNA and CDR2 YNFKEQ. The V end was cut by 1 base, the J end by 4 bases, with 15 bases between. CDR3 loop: CASSQGGKGGADTQYF. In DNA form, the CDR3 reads TGTGCCAGCAGCCAAGGAGGGAAAGGGGGGGCAGATACGCAGTATTTT.

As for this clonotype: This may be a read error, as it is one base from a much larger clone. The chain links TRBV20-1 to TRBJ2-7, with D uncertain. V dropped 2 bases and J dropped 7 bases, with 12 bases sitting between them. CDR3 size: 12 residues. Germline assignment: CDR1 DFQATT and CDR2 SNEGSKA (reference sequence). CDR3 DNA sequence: TGCAGTGCTAGAAGCGACCTGGGGGAGCAGTACTTC. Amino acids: CSARSDLGEQYF.

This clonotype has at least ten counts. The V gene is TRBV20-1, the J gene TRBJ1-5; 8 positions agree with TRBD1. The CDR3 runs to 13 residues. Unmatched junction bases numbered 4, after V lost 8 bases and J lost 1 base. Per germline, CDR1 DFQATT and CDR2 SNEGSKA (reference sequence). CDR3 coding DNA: TGCAGTTCCCGGGACAGGAGCAATCAGCCCCAGCATTTT. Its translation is CSSRDRSNQPQHF.